The 8 T cell receptor beta chains presented below share a single source sample, sequenced in a study of CD8 T cells in Susac syndrome. Random hexamers primed reverse transcription of 0.5 to 1 ug RNA. TCRdb reprocessed the immunoSEQ multiplex PCR reads via MiXCR and lists one record per CDR3 protein. Found here are approximately 100,000 distinct CDR3 sequences, 92% of them singletons; the top ten hold over 0.1%. The specimen was CD8+ T cells from PBMCs. Receptor source: a human donor in good health.

This clonotype was counted a single time. V and J are TRBV6-2 or TRBV6-3 and TRBJ2-2; 8 positions match TRBD2. The CDR3 covers 16 residues. Trimming cost V 5 bases and J 1 base; bases outside gene matches: 6. Germline-derived CDR1 and CDR2 are MNHEY and SVGEGT. This CDR3 reads CASSAWTSLNTGELFF. The CDR3 DNA reads TGTGCCAGCAGTGCCTGGACTAGCTTGAACACCGGGGAGCTGTTTTTT.

The sample holds one count of this clonotype. The V call is TRBV9, the J call TRBJ2-1, with 7 bases that match TRBD2. Germline CDR1 and CDR2: SGDLS and YYNGEE. The CDR3 extends over 18 amino acids. J gave up 3 bases and V 0 bases, and 12 bases lay outside the gene matches. CDR3 sequence (DNA): TGTGCCAGCAGCGTAGCGGGGCTGTGGGCTAGCGGCTACAATGAGCAGTTCTTC. Protein product: CASSVAGLWASGYNEQFF.

This sequence joins TRBV20-1 and TRBJ1-2, with D possibly matching TRBD1 (5 bases). Germline CDR1 is DFQATT and CDR2 is SNEGSKA (reference sequence). This CDR3 has 13 residues. The V end was cut by 5 bases, the J end by 4 bases, with 14 bases between. The CDR3 region has the DNA TGCAGTGCTCGGCCCCGGGACGTCTATGGCTACACCTTC. Encoded protein: CSARPRDVYGYTF.

The chain joins TRBV20-1 to TRBJ1-5; 10 nucleotides agree with TRBD1. The CDR3 has 13 residues. Germline CDR1 reads DFQATT; CDR2 reads SNEGSKA (reference sequence). The J segment lost 6 bases and the V segment lost 7 bases, leaving 6 bases of the junction unmatched. As DNA, the CDR3 is TGCAGTGTTTCGACAGGGGGCGTTCAGCCCCAGCATTTT. It translates to CSVSTGGVQPQHF.

The rearrangement joins TRBV7-2 to TRBJ2-3; 7 nucleotides align to TRBD2. Unmatched junction bases numbered 11, after V lost 5 bases and J lost 6 bases. Germline loops: CDR1 SGHTA, CDR2 FQGNSA. The CDR3 length is 15 residues. This CDR3 is CASSPLAAGGDTQYF. DNA of the CDR3: TGTGCCAGCAGCCCCCTAGCGGCTGGGGGGGATACGCAGTATTTT.

The chain combines TRBV6-1 with TRBJ2-3; 10 bases line up with TRBD2. The junction had 8 bases not matched to a gene; V was cut back by 9 bases and J by 2 bases. CDR3 length: 15 amino acids. Germline V CDR1 and CDR2: MNHNS, SASEGT. The CDR3 DNA reads as TGTGCCAGTGGGACTAGCGCGGCGCACACAGATACGCAGTATTTT. Protein: CASGTSAAHTDTQYF.

The chain combines TRBV18 with TRBJ1-2; 8 bases align to TRBD1. In germline, CDR1 is KGHSH, CDR2 LQKENI. V lost 6 bases to trimming and J lost 8 bases; unmatched junction nucleotides: 14. The CDR3 extends over 15 amino acids. The CDR3 bases are TGTGCCAGCTCGCTAAATAGACAGGGGACGGAAGGCTACACCTTC. Encoded protein: CASSLNRQGTEGYTF.

The rearrangement joins TRBV14 to TRBJ2-7, with D hard to call. In germline, CDR1 is SGHDN, CDR2 FVKESK. Between the trimmed V and J ends, which lost 1 base and 1 base, there was a span of 8 bases. The CDR3 contains 14 residues. Here the CDR3 reads CASSQVDGSYEQYF. CDR3 coding DNA: TGTGCCAGCAGCCAAGTTGATGGGTCCTACGAGCAGTACTTC.